This T cell receptor (beta chain) was found in a study of T cells in women clearing cervical HPV infection. Study-wide context: Controls gave blood once infection was undetectable; cases at lesion identification. Cases' blood sampling followed lesion detection by median about 150 days (90 to 200).

Assay: immunoSEQ multiplex PCR; the TCRdb copy retains only in-frame clones and omits some. The sample features about 14,000 clones, with approximately 7.6% in its top ten. This clone registers medium-sized by frequency. The antigen is unknown. Read data end 3 residues before the CDR3 end; the end is taken from the germline J gene. Germline assignment: CDR1 LNHDA and CDR2 SQIVND (reference sequence). Trimming took 8 bases from V and 1 from J, leaving 18 bases between them. CDR3 size: 16 residues. Study-wide results and limits: A classifier using richness and V gene abundances reached an AUC of over 0.75.

V is TRBV19 and J is TRBJ2-4; unclear D gene. Sequenced: blood buffy coat. This TCR was recovered from a woman aged 18 to 75 with a cervical HPV16 infection that either progressed to CIN3+ or cleared (not recorded which). Here the CDR3 reads CASSTLFSAAKNIQYF. Incomplete CDR3 DNA: TGTGCCAGTTCTACTCTATTCTCAGCGGCCAAAAACATT.